Presented here are 22 T cell receptor beta chains from one specimen sequenced in a study of blood T cell repertoires in COVID-19. TCRdb's copy holds only in-frame clones and misses some; the assay was immunoSEQ multiplex PCR. Of about 220,000 clones listed, around 84% were seen once; the top ten hold 15% to 20%. The sequencing input was peripheral blood. These TCRs come from a man younger than 40 with active or convalescent COVID-19.

This chain connects TRBV5-8 to TRBJ1-5; TRBD1 might be the D (5 bases). Germline V CDR1 and CDR2: SGHTS, YDEGEE. This CDR3 comprises 16 residues. V lost 6 bases to trimming and J lost 3 bases, with 19 bases between them. CDR3 amino acids: CASTPGGGTNNQPQHF. The CDR3 nucleotides are TGTGCCAGCACCCCGGGGGGAGGGACCAACAATCAGCCCCAGCATTTT. Together with reference TRBV5-8 and TRBJ1-5, the CDR3 gives the full variable domain: EAGVTQSPTHLIKTRGQQATLRCSPISGHTSVYWYQQALGLGLQFLLWYDEGEERNRGNFPPRFSGRQFPNYSSELNVNALELEDSALYLCASTPGGGTNNQPQHFGDGTRLSIL.

The V call is TRBV5-1, the J call TRBJ1-3; possible D gene TRBD1, 5 bases. Germline V gene data show CDR1 as SGHRS and CDR2 as YFSETQ. The CDR3 sequence is 16 residues long. The V end was cut by 3 bases, the J end by 2 bases, with 15 bases between. The CDR3 DNA follows: TGCGCCAGCAGCTCCGTACAGGTTTCCCCTGGAAACACCATATATTTT. Translating gives CASSSVQVSPGNTIYF.

The V gene is TRBV6-2 or TRBV6-3, the J gene TRBJ1-3; a weak D match, TRBD1 (6 bases). Germline V gives CDR1 MNHEY, CDR2 SVGEGT. Trimming removed 4 bases from V and 0 bases from J, with 13 bases in between. The CDR3 covers 16 residues. The CDR3 nucleotides read TGTGCCAGCAGTTCCGGACAGTTCCTCTCTGGAAACACCATATATTTT. The encoded protein is CASSSGQFLSGNTIYF.

The chain's CDR3 is CASSLALLYSGYTF. In DNA, the CDR3 is TGTGCCAGCAGTTTAGCTCTTCTGTACTCTGGCTACACCTTC. This chain joins TRBV28 and TRBJ1-2, with D unclear. The CDR3 is 14 residues long. Germline-derived CDR1 and CDR2 are MDHEN and SYDVKM. The germline V and J ends were trimmed by 2 bases and 7 bases, with 14 bases remaining between them.

This clone has a single count. V gene TRBV27 combines with J gene TRBJ2-3, with D perhaps matching TRBD2 (6 bases). The germline V gene encodes CDR1 MNHEY and CDR2 SMNVEV (reference sequence). The CDR3 is made up of 14 amino acids. V was cut by 9 bases and J by 3 bases, with 16 bases left in between. Here the CDR3 DNA reads TGTGCCAGTTCGCGGGGTACGGGGACAGATACGCAGTATTTT. Residues: CASSRGTGTDTQYF.

This chain links TRBV6-5 with TRBJ1-6; D not certain. The germline CDR1 and CDR2 sequences are MNHEY and SVGAGI. Trimming removed 6 bases from V and 10 bases from J, with 16 bases in between. The CDR3 extends over 14 amino acids. In DNA, the CDR3 is TGTGCCAGCAGCGACGGGTTCGGAAACTCACCCCTCCACTTT. Encoded protein: CASSDGFGNSPLHF.

The chain is built from TRBV28 and TRBJ2-7, with 9 positions matching TRBD2. The CDR3 runs to 15 residues. The junction had 9 bases not matched to a gene; V was cut back by 4 bases and J by 5 bases. Germline loops: CDR1 MDHEN, CDR2 SYDVKM. CDR3 in amino acids: CASSYLGGGAHEQYF. CDR3 coding DNA: TGTGCCAGCAGTTATCTTGGCGGGGGGGCCCACGAGCAGTACTTC.

The rearrangement links TRBV7-2 to TRBJ2-3, with 14 bases identical to TRBD2. V lost 5 bases and J lost 1; bases outside the gene matches: 2. Germline CDR1 SGHTA, CDR2 FQGNSA. This CDR3 is built from 16 residues. CDR3 loop: CASSPGLAGGTDTQYF. CDR3 nucleotides: TGTGCCAGCAGCCCGGGACTAGCGGGAGGCACAGATACGCAGTATTTT.

This clone appeared a few times. The chain joins TRBV29-1 to TRBJ2-3; 10 bases match TRBD1. The CDR3 sequence is 15 residues long. V lost 5 bases and J lost 4; bases outside the gene matches: 9. Germline values: CDR1 SQVTM, CDR2 ANQGSEA. The CDR3 loop is CSVPPTGGAPDTQYF. The CDR3 nucleotides read TGCAGCGTTCCACCGACAGGGGGCGCGCCAGATACGCAGTATTTT.

V usage is TRBV19 and J usage is TRBJ1-2, with D perhaps TRBD1 (5 bases). The V gene lost 2 bases and the J gene lost 5 bases, with 9 bases spanning the gap. CDR1 and CDR2 from the germline V gene are LNHDA and SQIVND (reference sequence). This CDR3 region has 13 residues. The CDR3 coding sequence is TGTGCCAGTAGTATACGGGGGGAGTATGGCTACACCTTC. Its protein is CASSIRGEYGYTF.

J is TRBJ2-2 and V is TRBV7-3, with 9 bases fitting TRBD2. After removal of 5 bases from V and 7 bases from J, the junction contained 11 bases not matched to a gene. Per the germline V gene, CDR1 is SGHTA and CDR2 is FQGTGA. The CDR3 sequence is 16 residues long. This chain's CDR3 is CASSTYSGSAGGELFF. DNA for the CDR3: TGTGCCAGCAGCACCTATAGCGGGAGTGCAGGCGGGGAGCTGTTTTTT.

J is TRBJ2-1 and V is TRBV24-1; TRBD1 might be the D (6 bases). The CDR3 covers 15 residues. CDR1 is KGHDR and CDR2 is SFDVKD in the germline V gene. V lost 4 bases, J lost 2 bases, and 11 bases lay in between. The CDR3 DNA reads as TGTGCCACCAGTGACCCCAGGGGTGCCTACAATGAGCAGTTCTTC. Amino acids: CATSDPRGAYNEQFF.

The rearrangement joins TRBV6-2 or TRBV6-3 to TRBJ2-3, with D perhaps TRBD2 (6 bases). V was shortened by 6 bases and J by 5 bases, with 21 bases between the two germline ends. CDR1 is MNHEY and CDR2 is SVGEGT in the germline V gene. This CDR3 is 16 amino acids long. CDR3 coding DNA: TGTGCCAGCAGCCCCCTCTTGTCGGGAGCCGGAGATACGCAGTATTTT. Amino acid sequence: CASSPLLSGAGDTQYF.

This clone occurred a few times. The CDR3 DNA is TGCGCCAGCAGCCAAGATTTGACAGGCCTAAATTATGGCTACACCTTC. Translated, it gives CASSQDLTGLNYGYTF. The V gene is TRBV4-3, the J gene TRBJ1-2; D possibly corresponds to TRBD1 (6 bases). This CDR3 has 16 residues. Germline V gene sequence: CDR1 LGHNA, CDR2 YSLEER. Trimming took off 0 bases at V and 5 bases at J, with 16 bases between the two ends.

The CDR3 nucleotides read TGTGCCAGCAGTAAACGGGCAGGGGCTAATGAAAAACTGTTTTTT. Translation: CASSKRAGANEKLFF. V is TRBV6-5 and J is TRBJ1-4, with D possibly matching TRBD1 (6 bases). V lost 5 bases and J 3 bases, leaving 13 bases between the germline ends. Germline CDR1 MNHEY, CDR2 SVGAGI. This CDR3 comprises 15 residues.

CDR3 protein: CASSPQGYNQPQHF. CDR3 bases: TGTGCCAGCAGTCCACAGGGGTACAATCAGCCCCAGCATTTT. The rearrangement links TRBV6-4 to TRBJ1-5; 7 bases line up with TRBD1. V gave up 5 bases and J gave up 3 bases; unmatched junction bases: 4. The CDR3 contains 14 residues. The V gene's germline CDR1 is MRHNA and CDR2 SNTAGT.

The chain uses TRBV7-9 and TRBJ1-4, with 7 bases aligning to TRBD1. The CDR3 loop spans 14 amino acids. Germline V lookup: CDR1 SEHNR, CDR2 FQNEAQ (reference sequence). The V segment lost 3 bases and the J segment 5 bases; nucleotides outside the gene matches: 3. CDR3 nucleotide sequence: TGTGCCAGCAGCTTCATGACAGGGAATGAAAAACTGTTTTTT. It codes for CASSFMTGNEKLFF.

A single count supports this clone. The V and J genes are TRBV28 and TRBJ2-2, with D possibly being TRBD1 (6 bases). Germline CDR1 and CDR2: MDHEN and SYDVKM. The CDR3 runs to 16 residues. V lost 3 bases and J lost 8, with 19 bases in between. The CDR3 DNA sequence: TGTGCCAGCAGTTTGATCAGGGGTTTTTCGCTAGGGGAGCTGTTTTTT. Residues: CASSLIRGFSLGELFF.

The gene calls are TRBV7-2 and TRBJ1-3; D is ambiguous. Germline V gene lookup returns CDR1 SGHTA and CDR2 FQGNSA. V was shortened by 1 base and J by 0 bases, with 10 bases between the two germline ends. This CDR3 region has 16 residues. Here the CDR3 reads CASSLVFRDSGNTIYF. In nucleotides, the CDR3 is TGTGCCAGCAGCTTAGTTTTCCGAGACTCTGGAAACACCATATATTTT. Supplemented by reference TRBV7-2 and TRBJ1-3, the full variable domain reads GAGVSQSPSNKVTEKGKDVELRCDPISGHTALYWYRQSLGQGLEFLIYFQGNSAPDKSGLPSDRFSAERTGGSVSTLTIQRTQQEDSAVYLCASSLVFRDSGNTIYFGEGSWLTVV.

The V call is TRBV9, the J call TRBJ1-4; D gene uncertain. The CDR3 contains 15 residues. The ends were cut back, 0 bases at V and 8 bases at J, with 14 bases in the middle. Germline V gene data show CDR1 as SGDLS and CDR2 as YYNGEE. The CDR3: CASSVGVGLGEKLFF. The CDR3 DNA sequence: TGTGCCAGCAGCGTAGGAGTAGGATTGGGCGAAAAACTGTTTTTT.

The chain recombines TRBV28 with TRBJ2-3; possibly TRBD1 for D (5 bases). CDR1 MDHEN and CDR2 SYDVKM come from the germline V gene. Trimming pared 6 bases from V and 2 bases from J, leaving 18 bases between. This CDR3 is 16 amino acids long. CDR3 sequence reads: CASSPREGRDTDTQYF. The CDR3 bases are TGTGCCAGCAGCCCCCGCGAAGGCAGGGACACAGATACGCAGTATTTT. The variable domain in full, with the rest retrieved from reference TRBV28 and TRBJ2-3, is DVKVTQSSRYLVKRTGEKVFLECVQDMDHENMFWYRQDPGLGLRLIYFSYDVKMKEKGDIPEGYSVSREKKERFSLILESASTNQTSMYLCASSPREGRDTDTQYFGPGTRLTVL.

This clone showed up just once. The chain couples TRBV3-1 (or the pseudogene TRBV3-2) to TRBJ1-5; D uncertain. Trimming left V 0 bases short and J 1 base short, with 4 bases between. In germline, CDR1 is LGHDT, CDR2 YNNKEL (reference sequence). CDR3 length: 14 amino acids. The DNA for the CDR3 is TGTGCCAGCAGCCAAGAAATAAGCAATCAGCCCCAGCATTTT. Translation: CASSQEISNQPQHF.